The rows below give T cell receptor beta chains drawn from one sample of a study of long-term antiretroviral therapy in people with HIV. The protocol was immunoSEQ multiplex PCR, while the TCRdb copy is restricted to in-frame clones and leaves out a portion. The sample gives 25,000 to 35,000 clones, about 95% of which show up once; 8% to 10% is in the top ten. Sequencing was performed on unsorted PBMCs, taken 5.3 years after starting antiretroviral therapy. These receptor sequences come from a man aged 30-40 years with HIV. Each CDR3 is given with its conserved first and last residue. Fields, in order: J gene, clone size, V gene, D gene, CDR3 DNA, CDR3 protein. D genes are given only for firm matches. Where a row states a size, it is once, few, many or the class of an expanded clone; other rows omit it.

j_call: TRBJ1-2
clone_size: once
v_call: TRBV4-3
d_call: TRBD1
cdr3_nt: TGCGCCAGCAGCCAAGAAGAGGGGGCGTATGGCTACACCTTC
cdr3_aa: CASSQEEGAYGYTF

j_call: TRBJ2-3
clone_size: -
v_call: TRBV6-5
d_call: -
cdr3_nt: TGTGCCAGCAGTTACGGGTACCCCACAGATACGCAGTATTTT
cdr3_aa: CASSYGYPTDTQYF

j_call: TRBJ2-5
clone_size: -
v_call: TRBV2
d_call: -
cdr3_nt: TGTGCCAGCAGTCCGGGTGGGGGGGAGACCCAGTACTTC
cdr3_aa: CASSPGGGETQYF

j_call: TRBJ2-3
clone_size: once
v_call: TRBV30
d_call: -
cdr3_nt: TGTGCCTGGAGCGGCTTGGGGAGCCGAGGGGCAGATACGCAGTATTTT
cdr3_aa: CAWSGLGSRGADTQYF

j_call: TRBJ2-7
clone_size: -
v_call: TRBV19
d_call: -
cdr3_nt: TGTGCCAGTAGTAACGGGGGCTACGAGCAGTACTTC
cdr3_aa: CASSNGGYEQYF

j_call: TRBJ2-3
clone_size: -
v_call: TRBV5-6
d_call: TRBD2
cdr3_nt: TGTGCCAGCAGCTTGGGATCACTAGCGACAGATACGCAGTATTTT
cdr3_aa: CASSLGSLATDTQYF

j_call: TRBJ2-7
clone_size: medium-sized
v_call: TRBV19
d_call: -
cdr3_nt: TGTGCCAGTAGTCCAGGTCTCGGAAACGAGCAGTACTTC
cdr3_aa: CASSPGLGNEQYF

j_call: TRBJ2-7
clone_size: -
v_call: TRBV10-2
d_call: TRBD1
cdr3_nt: TGCGCCAGCAGTGAGTCCGCCCCGGGACAGGGTGCAGCCTCCTACGAGCAGTACTTC
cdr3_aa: CASSESAPGQGAASYEQYF

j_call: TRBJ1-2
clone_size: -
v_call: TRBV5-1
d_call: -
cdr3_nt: TGCGCCAGCATGGACAGCTATTCCAACTATGGCTACACCTTC
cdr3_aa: CASMDSYSNYGYTF

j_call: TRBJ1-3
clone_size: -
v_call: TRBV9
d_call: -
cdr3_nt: TGTGCCAGCAGCGTAGATCCTAGCTCTGGAAACACCATATATTTT
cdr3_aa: CASSVDPSSGNTIYF

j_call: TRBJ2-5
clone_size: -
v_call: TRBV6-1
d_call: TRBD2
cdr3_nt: TGTGCCAGCAGGCCTGGACTAGCAATCGTGACCCAGTACTTC
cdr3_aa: CASRPGLAIVTQYF

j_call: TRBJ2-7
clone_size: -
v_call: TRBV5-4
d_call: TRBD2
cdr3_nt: TGTGCCAGCAGCTCGGACAGGGCGGACGGGACTAGCGTCTACGAGCAGTACTTC
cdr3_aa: CASSSDRADGTSVYEQYF

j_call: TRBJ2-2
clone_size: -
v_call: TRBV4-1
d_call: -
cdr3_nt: TGCGCCAGCAGCCAAGTAAACGGTCAAGGCACCGGGGAGCTGTTTTTT
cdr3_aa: CASSQVNGQGTGELFF

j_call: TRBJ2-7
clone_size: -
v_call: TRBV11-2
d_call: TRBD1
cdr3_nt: TGTGCCAGCAGCTTAGCGACAGGGGGCGGGACTAGCGAGCAGTACTTC
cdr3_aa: CASSLATGGGTSEQYF

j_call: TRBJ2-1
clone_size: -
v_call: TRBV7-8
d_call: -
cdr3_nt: TGTGCCAGCAGCTTAGCGGGGGGGCAGTTCTTC
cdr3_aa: CASSLAGGQFF

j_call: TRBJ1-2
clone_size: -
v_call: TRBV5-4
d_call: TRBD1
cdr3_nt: TGTGCCAGCAGCTTTTGGGACAGGGAGGTAAAAGGCTACACCTTC
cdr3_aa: CASSFWDREVKGYTF

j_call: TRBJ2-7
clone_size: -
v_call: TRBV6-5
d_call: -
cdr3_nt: TGTGCCAGCAGTTACTCGACGGGAACCTACGAGCAGTACTTC
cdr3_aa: CASSYSTGTYEQYF

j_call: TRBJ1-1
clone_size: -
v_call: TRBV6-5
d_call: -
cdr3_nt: TGTGCCAGCAGATTCACAGGACTGAACACTGAAGCTTTCTTT
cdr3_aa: CASRFTGLNTEAFF

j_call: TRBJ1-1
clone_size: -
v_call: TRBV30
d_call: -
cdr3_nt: TGTGCCTGGGCAGGGTCTGGGAGAGCTTTCTTT
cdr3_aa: CAWAGSGRAFF

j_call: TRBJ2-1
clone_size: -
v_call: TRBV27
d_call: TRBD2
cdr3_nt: TGTGCCAGCAGCGCTACTAGCGGAACCAACAATGAGCAGTTCTTC
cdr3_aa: CASSATSGTNNEQFF

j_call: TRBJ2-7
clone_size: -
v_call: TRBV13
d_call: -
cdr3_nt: TGTGCCAGCAGCTTAGACCACGAGCAGTACTTC
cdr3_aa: CASSLDHEQYF

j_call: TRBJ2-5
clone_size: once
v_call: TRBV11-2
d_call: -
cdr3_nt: TGTGCCAGCAGCAAGAGCGCGTCGCAGTACTTC
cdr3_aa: CASSKSASQYF

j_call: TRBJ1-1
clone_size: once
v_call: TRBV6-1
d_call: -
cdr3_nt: TGTGCCAGCAGTGAATTCGAATCTGAAGCTTTCTTT
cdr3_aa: CASSEFESEAFF

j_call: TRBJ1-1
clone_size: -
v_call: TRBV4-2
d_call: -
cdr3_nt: TGTGCCAGCAGCCAAGATACAGGGCGTCCTGAAGCTTTCTTT
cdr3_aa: CASSQDTGRPEAFF

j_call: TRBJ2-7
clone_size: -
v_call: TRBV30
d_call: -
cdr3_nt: TGTGCCTGGAGTCGGGACACCTGGGGGTCCGAGCAGTACTTC
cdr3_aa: CAWSRDTWGSEQYF

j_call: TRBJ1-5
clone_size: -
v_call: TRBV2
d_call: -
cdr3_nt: TGTGCCAGCAGTGTCCGCAGCAACAATCAGCCCCAGCATTTT
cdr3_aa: CASSVRSNNQPQHF

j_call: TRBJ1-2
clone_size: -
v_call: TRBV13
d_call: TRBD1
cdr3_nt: TGTGCCAGCAGCCCGATGGGACAGGGGACCTATGGCTACACCTTC
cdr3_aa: CASSPMGQGTYGYTF

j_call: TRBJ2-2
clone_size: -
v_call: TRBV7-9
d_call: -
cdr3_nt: TGTGCCAGCAGCTTGTCCTGGCAGGGGAAAAGGACCGGGGAGCTGTTTTTT
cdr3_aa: CASSLSWQGKRTGELFF

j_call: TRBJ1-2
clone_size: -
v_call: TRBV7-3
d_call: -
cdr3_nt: TGTGCCAGCAGCCCAGGCGGACCTTATGGCTACACCTTC
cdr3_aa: CASSPGGPYGYTF

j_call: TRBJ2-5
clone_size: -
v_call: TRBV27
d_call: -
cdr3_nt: TGTGCCAGCAGTTTTATAGGGGGAGAAGAGACCCAGTACTTC
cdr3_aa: CASSFIGGEETQYF

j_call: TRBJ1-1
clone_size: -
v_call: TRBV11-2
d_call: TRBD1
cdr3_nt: TGTGCCAGCAGCCCCGTCCGGGACAGCGTTGGGTCTTTCTTT
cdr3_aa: CASSPVRDSVGSFF

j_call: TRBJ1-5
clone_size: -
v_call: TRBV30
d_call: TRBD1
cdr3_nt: TGTGCCTGGAGTGGGACAGGGCCTGGGCCCCAGCATTTT
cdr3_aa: CAWSGTGPGPQHF

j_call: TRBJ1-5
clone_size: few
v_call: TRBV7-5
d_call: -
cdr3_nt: TGTGCCAGAAGCGCTCCCTACAGGGGGCATCAGCCCCAGCATTTT
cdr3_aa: CARSAPYRGHQPQHF

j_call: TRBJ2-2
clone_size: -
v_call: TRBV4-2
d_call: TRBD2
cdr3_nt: TGTGCCAGCAGCCAAGATCTGGGGGGGTCGAACACCGGGGAGCTGTTTTTT
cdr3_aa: CASSQDLGGSNTGELFF

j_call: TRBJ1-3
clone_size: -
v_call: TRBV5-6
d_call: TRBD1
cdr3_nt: TGTGCCAGCAGCTTGGGACAGGGCCCTGGAAACACCATATATTTT
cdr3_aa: CASSLGQGPGNTIYF